These 24 T cell receptor beta chains share one sample of origin, sequenced in a study of beta chain features in type 1 diabetes. The isolated RNA, all of it, was reverse transcribed, so expressed TCRB transcripts were what got sequenced. Profiled with immunoSEQ multiplex PCR; TCRdb holds only in-frame clones, not every one. The table shows a few hundred thousand clones, with less than 20% occurring only once. Sequencing was done on a sample of naive CD4+ T cells from blood. Source of these receptors: a woman under 30 in good health.

The CDR3 here is CASSHGTGISGYTF. The CDR3 DNA follows: TGTGCCAGCAGCCACGGGACAGGGATTAGTGGCTACACCTTC. V usage is TRBV4-2 and J usage is TRBJ1-2, with 9 bases that match TRBD1. Germline CDR1 LGHNA, CDR2 YNFKEQ. The V and J ends lost 3 bases and 7 bases, in that order; junction bases with no gene match: 6. This CDR3 is built from 14 residues.

In nucleotides, the CDR3 is TGTGCCAGCAGCCTGAGGGCGGGACCCACAGATACGCAGTATTTT. It encodes CASSLRAGPTDTQYF. The V and J genes are TRBV14 and TRBJ2-3; D may be TRBD2 (6 bases). The CDR3 is 15 residues long. With 4 bases removed from V and 2 bases from J, the gap between germline ends came to 13 bases. Per the germline V gene, CDR1 is SGHDN and CDR2 is FVKESK.

This clone was picked up a small number of times. The chain uses TRBV4-1 and TRBJ1-2, with TRBD1 as a possible D gene (5 bases). The CDR3 consists of 14 residues. The V end was cut by 3 bases, the J end by 7 bases, with 15 bases between. Germline V lookup: CDR1 MGHRA, CDR2 YSYEKL. CDR3 in DNA: TGCGCCAGCAGCCAGCGGGGCTCTCCGGGTGGCTACACCTTC. It is translated as CASSQRGSPGGYTF.

J is TRBJ2-7 and V is TRBV7-2; D unresolved. Germline loops: CDR1 SGHTA, CDR2 FQGNSA. The CDR3 contains 13 residues. V was trimmed by 3 bases and J by 0 bases, leaving 6 bases between them. The chain's CDR3 is CASSLSLSYEQYF. In DNA, the CDR3 is TGTGCCAGCAGCTTGAGCCTCTCCTACGAGCAGTACTTC.

V and J are TRBV6-5 and TRBJ1-1; TRBD1 might be the D (5 bases). Germline V gene data show CDR1 as MNHEY and CDR2 as SVGAGI. The CDR3 consists of 15 residues. The germline V and J ends were trimmed by 5 bases and 4 bases, with 17 bases remaining between them. CDR3 coding DNA: TGTGCCAGCAGTAGGGTAGGGGCCCAGTCCACTGAAGCTTTCTTT. This gives the protein CASSRVGAQSTEAFF.

The chain uses TRBV7-9 and TRBJ2-7, with TRBD2 as a possible D gene (5 bases). Per germline, CDR1 SEHNR and CDR2 FQNEAQ (reference sequence). CDR3 length equals 11 residues. With 4 bases removed from V and 6 bases from J, the gap between germline ends came to 7 bases. CDR3 protein: CASSSRGEQYF. DNA for the CDR3: TGTGCCAGCAGCTCCCGGGGCGAGCAGTACTTC.

Details on this clone: The sample carries other DNA sequences with the same CDR3. This chain joins TRBV7-2 and TRBJ1-5; possibly TRBD1 for D (5 bases). Trimming shortened V by 1 base and J by 1 base, and 8 bases separated the two germline ends. Germline V lookup: CDR1 SGHTA, CDR2 FQGNSA. The CDR3 has 15 residues. The chain's CDR3 is CASSLVGGSNQPQHF. The CDR3 bases are TGTGCCAGCAGCTTAGTGGGGGGGAGCAATCAGCCCCAGCATTTT.

This clone has a handful of counts. V is TRBV6-5 and J is TRBJ1-6; possible D gene TRBD1, 6 bases. V lost 4 bases and J 6 bases, leaving 10 bases between the germline ends. Germline CDR1 is MNHEY and CDR2 is SVGAGI. The CDR3 sequence is 14 residues long. CDR3 loop: CASSFTGINSPLHF. CDR3 DNA: TGTGCCAGCAGTTTTACAGGGATTAATTCACCCCTCCACTTT.

This clone was recorded a few times. The rearrangement joins TRBV6-6 to TRBJ2-7; D perhaps matches TRBD2 (6 bases). This CDR3 comprises 8 residues. Trimming took off 11 bases at V and 7 bases at J, with 6 bases between the two ends. Germline CDR1 reads MNHNY; CDR2 reads SVGAGI (reference sequence). The CDR3 DNA reads TGTGCCCGGGGGGAGCAGTACTTC. Its translation is CARGEQYF.

The rearrangement joins TRBV4-2 to TRBJ2-1; no clear D. This CDR3 is 12 amino acids long. Trimming shortened V by 1 base and J by 6 bases, and 4 bases separated the two germline ends. Germline assignment: CDR1 LGHNA and CDR2 YNFKEQ. CDR3 sequence: CASSQVSNEQFF. CDR3 bases: TGTGCCAGCAGCCAAGTGAGCAATGAGCAGTTCTTC.

The sample holds a few counts of this clone. The chain uses TRBV10-3 and TRBJ1-2, with 7 bases aligning to TRBD1. Germline trimming cut 5 bases from V and 6 bases from J; bases unmatched to any gene: 15. Germline CDR1 reads ENHRY; CDR2 reads SYGVKD. This CDR3 contains 16 residues. CDR3 in DNA: TGTGCCATCAGTACCGTAGGAGGGGGCGACGTTCATGGCTACACCTTC. It encodes CAISTVGGGDVHGYTF.

This clone was counted a few times. The chain employs TRBV7-9 and TRBJ2-1, with 10 bases matching TRBD2. In germline, CDR1 is SEHNR, CDR2 FQNEAQ (reference sequence). The ends lost 3 bases at V and 7 bases at J; junction bases unmatched: 15. There are 18 residues in the CDR3. CDR3 in DNA: TGTGCCAGCAGCTTTAGACAGCGGGAGGGCCAGGACGTGAATGAGCAGTTCTTC. This translates into CASSFRQREGQDVNEQFF.

This clone has a handful of counts. The chain is built from TRBV4-2 and TRBJ1-4; D possibly corresponds to TRBD1 (5 bases). CDR1 is LGHNA and CDR2 is YNFKEQ in the germline V gene. This CDR3 region has 15 residues. V was clipped by 5 bases and J by 3 bases, with 13 bases between them. CDR3 nucleotide sequence: TGTGCCAGCAGCGGAGGGGCCCGGGCTAATGAAAAACTGTTTTTT. Translated: CASSGGARANEKLFF.

CDR3: CASSQDDSTTQYF. CDR3 in DNA: TGTGCCAGCAGCCAAGACGACTCGACTACGCAGTATTTT. This rearrangement joins TRBV4-2 to TRBJ2-3, with D unclear. Per germline, CDR1 LGHNA and CDR2 YNFKEQ. The CDR3 runs 13 residues. Trimming stripped 0 bases from V and 8 bases from J, with 9 bases between.

The chain is built from TRBV7-3 and TRBJ2-3, with a possible D match to TRBD2 (5 bases). CDR3 length equals 16 residues. Trimming cost V 4 bases and J 1 base, with 15 bases left between them. The V gene's germline CDR1 is SGHTA and CDR2 FQGTGA. The CDR3: CASSSRRGWGTDTQYF. The CDR3 DNA reads TGTGCCAGCAGCTCCCGACGAGGGTGGGGCACAGATACGCAGTATTTT.

The V call is TRBV29-1, the J call TRBJ1-2, with no clear D. The germline V gene encodes CDR1 SQVTM and CDR2 ANQGSEA. The CDR3 spans 11 residues. V was cut by 2 bases and J by 7 bases, with 8 bases left in between. The CDR3 is CSVELYGGYTF. DNA of the CDR3: TGCAGCGTTGAATTGTACGGTGGCTACACCTTC.

This rearrangement joins TRBV18 to TRBJ2-5; D unclear. This CDR3 is built from 14 residues. The V and J ends lost 3 bases and 5 bases respectively, with 13 bases between them. Germline CDR1 is KGHSH and CDR2 is LQKENI. The CDR3 is CASSPPLARETQYF. The CDR3 DNA follows: TGTGCCAGCTCACCCCCTCTCGCGCGGGAGACCCAGTACTTC. The variable domain in full, with the rest retrieved from reference TRBV18 and TRBJ2-5, is NAGVMQNPRHLVRRRGQEARLRCSPMKGHSHVYWYRQLPEEGLKFMVYLQKENIIDESGMPKERFSAEFPKEGPSILRIQQVVRGDSAAYFCASSPPLARETQYFGPGTRLLVL.

The genes are TRBV15 and TRBJ1-1, with D possibly being TRBD1 (6 bases). Germline loops: CDR1 LNHNV, CDR2 YYDKDF (reference sequence). The CDR3 extends over 14 amino acids. Trimming removed 4 bases at V and 4 bases at J, with 13 bases between. CDR3 nucleotide sequence: TGTGCCACCAGCACGGGGGGGCTCGGCACTGAAGCTTTCTTT. Protein: CATSTGGLGTEAFF.

V and J are TRBV18 and TRBJ2-2, with 8 bases identical to TRBD1. Germline CDR1 reads KGHSH; CDR2 reads LQKENI. This CDR3 is built from 16 residues. The ends lost 5 bases at V and 4 bases at J; junction bases unmatched: 9. CDR3 region: CASSGPGTGGTGELFF. DNA for the CDR3: TGTGCCAGCTCAGGGCCCGGGACAGGAGGCACCGGGGAGCTGTTTTTT.

This chain uses TRBV18 with TRBJ2-7; D gene ambiguous. The CDR3 totals 16 residues. V was pared by 1 base and J by 1 base, with 14 bases between. Germline V lookup: CDR1 KGHSH, CDR2 LQKENI. The CDR3, as DNA: TGTGCCAGCTCACCACTGGATGCTGACACTTCCTACGAGCAGTACTTC. Protein: CASSPLDADTSYEQYF. The full variable domain, rest sourced from reference TRBV18 and TRBJ2-7, is NAGVMQNPRHLVRRRGQEARLRCSPMKGHSHVYWYRQLPEEGLKFMVYLQKENIIDESGMPKERFSAEFPKEGPSILRIQQVVRGDSAAYFCASSPLDADTSYEQYFGPGTRLTVT.

The chain carries TRBV30 and TRBJ1-5, with 9 nucleotides matching TRBD1. J lost 7 bases, V lost 4 bases, and 5 bases had no gene match. Germline CDR1 is GTSNPN and CDR2 is SVGIG (reference sequence). CDR3 size: 13 residues. CDR3 sequence reads: CAWNSQGAQPQHF. CDR3 DNA sequence: TGTGCCTGGAATTCACAGGGGGCCCAGCCCCAGCATTTT.

This clone turned up a few times. The gene calls are TRBV5-1 and TRBJ2-7; D may be TRBD1 (6 bases). CDR3 length: 14 residues. In germline, CDR1 is SGHRS, CDR2 YFSETQ. V lost 4 bases, J lost 1 base, and 12 bases lay in between. The DNA for the CDR3 is TGCGCCAGCAGCAAGGACAGTTTTTCCTACGAGCAGTACTTC. This codes for CASSKDSFSYEQYF.

The table lists this clone with a few counts. J is TRBJ2-1 and V is TRBV12-5; 8 bases match TRBD2. The germline CDR1 and CDR2 sequences are LGHNT and FRNRAP. J gave up 4 bases and V 7 bases, and 6 bases lay outside the gene matches. The CDR3 runs 14 residues. CDR3 nucleotide sequence: TGTGCTAGTGCCCGTAGCGGGGAATACAATGAGCAGTTCTTC. It encodes CASARSGEYNEQFF.

J is TRBJ1-2 and V is TRBV6-5; D might be TRBD1 (5 bases). This CDR3 comprises 14 residues. Looked up from germline, CDR1 is MNHEY and CDR2 is SVGAGI. The V and J ends lost 6 bases and 2 bases respectively, with 13 bases between them. CDR3 sequence: CASSSARTNYGYTF. CDR3 nucleotides: TGTGCCAGCAGCAGCGCTCGGACAAACTATGGCTACACCTTC.